The next 28 T cell receptor beta chains were all read from a single sample in a study of regulatory T cells in long-lasting Graves disease. Specified time point: newly diagnosed GD, antithyroid drugs for less than 3 months. Generation of the TCR library employed RNA extracted from PBMCs. iRepertoire HTBI primers and Arm-PCR of CDR3 regions built TCR beta libraries. TCRdb re-derived calls from the multiplex PCR reads in MiXCR, one entry per CDR3 protein. The table has 540,000 or so distinct CDR3 sequences, approximately 12% seen once. The sample also formed part of further work on T cells in Graves' hyperthyroidism and ophthalmopathy.

Sequenced here: peripheral blood mononuclear cells (PBMCs), sampled at new diagnosis, from a patient treated with antithyroid drugs. The receptors come from a man aged 25-40 years with Graves disease.

Notes on this clonotype: With a far larger clone one base away, a read error is the likely cause. The chain is built from TRBV2 and TRBJ2-1, with D possibly being TRBD1 or TRBD2 (5 bases each). The end of the DNA aligns better with TRBJ2-5, so the J call may be wrong. Germline CDR1 and CDR2: SNHLY and FYNNEI. The length of the CDR3 is 13 residues. The CDR3 reads CASMTARRETQYF. CDR3 bases: TGTGCCAGCATGACAGCAAGGAGGGAGACCCAGTACTTC.

A word on this clonotype: Mismatch with germline at one junction end may stem from a read error. The chain employs TRBV11-3 and TRBJ2-7; 7 bases align to TRBD2. Looked up from germline, CDR1 is SGHNT and CDR2 is YENEEA. The CDR3 is made up of 13 amino acids. In DNA form, the CDR3 reads TGTACCAGCAGCACCGGGGGGACCGGGGAGCTGTACTTC. Translation: CTSSTGGTGELYF.

In its sample, this clonotype was seen a few times. This chain connects TRBV20-1 to TRBJ2-3; TRBD2 agrees at 10 bases. V shed 1 base, J shed 4 bases, and the junction held 11 bases outside the gene matches. Germline V gives CDR1 DFQATT, CDR2 SNEGSKA (reference sequence). The CDR3 consists of 17 residues. The CDR3 DNA reads as TGCAGTGCTAGAGGGACGGGTTCTAGCGGGAGCCCAGATACGCAGTATTTT. This sequence encodes CSARGTGSSGSPDTQYF.

Regarding this clonotype: The junction departs from the called germline gene at one end, perhaps through a read error. J is TRBJ2-2 and V is TRBV24-1, with D possibly TRBD2 on 6 matching bases. CDR3 length equals 14 residues. Germline CDR1 reads KGHDR; CDR2 reads SFDVKD. The CDR3 reads CATHGGVNSGELFF. The CDR3 coding sequence is TGTGCCACCCACGGAGGGGTGAACAGCGGGGAGCTGTTTTTT.

This clonotype was recorded a few times. J is TRBJ2-2 and V is TRBV25-1; 13 positions match TRBD2. The CDR3 extends over 17 amino acids. With V trimmed by 3 bases and J by 7 bases, 8 bases remained unmatched. The germline gives CDR1 MGHDK, CDR2 SYGVNS. In nucleotides, the CDR3 is TGTGCCAGCAGTGATGACGGGACTAGCGGGGCTAGCGGGGAGCTGTTTTTT. It yields the protein CASSDDGTSGASGELFF.

The table lists this clonotype with a few counts. This chain joins TRBV20-1 and TRBJ2-7; D gene ambiguous. The V gene's germline CDR1 is DFQATT and CDR2 SNEGSKA (reference sequence). Trimming stripped 1 base from V and 7 bases from J, with 11 bases between. The CDR3 extends over 12 amino acids. CDR3 protein: CSARGRAREQYF. CDR3 in DNA: TGCAGTGCTAGAGGAAGGGCGCGAGAGCAGTACTTC.

This clonotype was counted only a few times. V gene TRBV10-3 combines with J gene TRBJ2-3; 8 nucleotides match TRBD2. Matching the DNA end better, TRBJ2-7 makes the J call doubtful. This CDR3 contains 14 residues. Germline values: CDR1 ENHRY, CDR2 SYGVKD. The CDR3 nucleotides are TGTGCCATCAGTCCCGGGACTAGTTACTACGAGCAGTACTTC. Encoded protein: CAISPGTSYYEQYF.

The chain is built from TRBV20-1 and TRBJ2-2; 9 bases match TRBD2. CDR1 and CDR2 (germline): DFQATT, SNEGSKA (reference sequence). V lost 0 bases and J lost 6; bases outside the gene matches: 8. The CDR3 consists of 16 residues. This CDR3 reads CSAREAGGLGAGELFF. The CDR3 coding sequence is TGCAGTGCTAGAGAGGCGGGAGGGCTTGGCGCCGGGGAGCTGTTTTTT.

This clonotype was counted at least ten times. The chain recombines TRBV2 with TRBJ2-7; D might be TRBD1 or TRBD2, each matching 5 bases. Trimming removed 6 bases at V and 0 bases at J, with 12 bases between. Germline V gene lookup returns CDR1 SNHLY and CDR2 FYNNEI. The CDR3 consists of 14 residues. CDR3 nucleotide sequence: TGTGCCAGCAGGATCTCAGGGAGCTCCTACGAGCAGTACTTC. It encodes CASRISGSSYEQYF.

The sample holds many counts of this clonotype. This CDR3 reads CASNLLSANSEQFF. CDR3 in DNA: TGTGCCAGCAACCTGTTGAGTGCCAACAGTGAGCAGTTCTTC. The V and J genes are TRBV7-9 and TRBJ2-1; no reliable D call. V dropped 7 bases and J dropped 9 bases, with 19 bases sitting between them. Germline V CDR1 and CDR2: SEHNR, FQNEAQ (reference sequence). The CDR3 is 14 amino acids. Full variable domain (missing parts from reference TRBV7-9 and TRBJ2-1): DTGVSQNPRHKITKRGQNVTFRCDPISEHNRLYWYRQTLGQGPEFLTYFQNEAQLEKSRLLSDRFSAERPKGSFSTLEIQRTEQGDSAMYLCASNLLSANSEQFFGPGTRLTVL.

Remarks on this clonotype: This may arise from a read error, as a much more abundant clone is one base away. The chain has TRBV30 and TRBJ1-2; D unresolved. This CDR3 is built from 13 residues. Germline assignment: CDR1 GTSNPN and CDR2 SVGIG (reference sequence). CDR3 bases: TGTGCCTGGAGTGTCAAGGTCCTGGCTGGCCACACCTTC. As protein: CAWSVKVLAGHTF.

In regard to this clonotype: This may come from a read error, since a much larger clone is one base off. The genes are TRBV24-1 and TRBJ1-2; possibly TRBD1 for D (6 bases). V shed 3 bases and J shed 4 bases, with 14 bases lying between them. Germline CDR1 reads KGHDR; CDR2 reads SFDVKD. This CDR3 is 15 amino acids long. In DNA form, the CDR3 reads TGTGCCACCAGTGATGCCGGGGCAGGGGCCTATGGCTACACCTTC. Its protein is CATSDAGAGAYGYTF.

This clonotype was seen many times. The V call is TRBV12-3 or TRBV12-4, the J call TRBJ2-5; D gene ambiguous. This CDR3 has 13 residues. V was pared by 6 bases and J by 4 bases, with 12 bases between. The CDR3 coding sequence is TGTGCCAGCAGGATGACATTCCCAGAGACCCAGTACTTC. It specifies CASRMTFPETQYF.

This clonotype was seen repeatedly, ten times or more. The chain uses TRBV12-3 or TRBV12-4 and TRBJ2-1; a weak D match, TRBD1 (6 bases). The V and J ends lost 6 bases and 4 bases respectively, with 16 bases between them. The CDR3 totals 15 residues. The CDR3 here is CASRPDSPNYNEQFF. The CDR3 nucleotides read TGTGCCAGCAGACCGGACAGTCCTAATTACAATGAGCAGTTCTTC.

V and J are TRBV7-6 and TRBJ2-1, with 7 bases lining up with TRBD2. This CDR3 has 19 residues. The germline CDR1 and CDR2 sequences are SGHVS and FNYEAQ. After removal of 3 bases from V and 1 base from J, the junction contained 15 bases not matched to a gene. In DNA form, the CDR3 reads TGTGCCAGCAGCTTGGGACTGACTAGCTCCCGATTATCCTACAATGAGCAGTTCTTC. Its protein is CASSLGLTSSRLSYNEQFF.

This clonotype was seen a few times. This chain connects TRBV6-1 to TRBJ2-2; 7 bases line up with TRBD2. The CDR3 contains 15 residues. The germline CDR1 and CDR2 sequences are MNHNS and SASEGT. V lost 7 bases, J lost 4 bases, and 9 bases stayed unmatched. DNA for the CDR3: TGTGCCAGCACAACGGCGGGAGTTGGCACCGGGGAGCTGTTTTTT. This encodes CASTTAGVGTGELFF.

This clonotype has more than one count but fewer than ten. The germline gene is not matched at one end of the junction; a read error may be the cause. V and J are TRBV3-1 and TRBJ2-4, with D unclear. Germline V CDR1 and CDR2: LGHDT, YNNKEL (reference sequence). The CDR3 contains 14 residues. The chain's CDR3 is CASSHRTDINIQHF. DNA for the CDR3: TGTGCCAGCAGCCATCGCACGGATATAAACATTCAGCACTTC.

Comment on this clonotype: A clone one base away is much larger, so this may be a read error. V gene TRBV29-1 combines with J gene TRBJ2-7, with D perhaps matching TRBD1 (6 bases). CDR3 size: 13 residues. CDR1 is SQVTM, CDR2 ANQGSEA, per germline. The CDR3 spells CSVGTTLIGERYF. Written as DNA, the CDR3 is TGCAGCGTGGGGACAACACTGATCGGGGAGCGGTACTTC.

This clonotype has a handful of counts. At one boundary the junction diverges from the germline segment, which might be a read error. The chain has TRBV15 and TRBJ1-4, with D perhaps matching TRBD1 (5 bases). The CDR3 covers 16 residues. Per germline, CDR1 LNHNV and CDR2 YYDKDF (reference sequence). Here the CDR3 DNA reads TGTGCCGCCAGCAGGAAGGGGAGATCGACTAATGAAAAACTGTTTTTT. Residues: CAASRKGRSTNEKLFF.

V and J are TRBV7-8 and TRBJ2-2, with 8 bases fitting TRBD2. Germline V gives CDR1 SGHVS, CDR2 FQNEAQ. V lost 5 bases, J lost 4 bases, and 9 bases stayed unmatched. The CDR3 totals 16 residues. The CDR3 nucleotides read TGTGCCAGCAGCCAACTAGCGGCGCCTTTCACCGGGGAGCTGTTTTTT. Protein product: CASSQLAAPFTGELFF.

This clonotype was picked up many times. The chain couples TRBV6-2 or TRBV6-3 to TRBJ2-1; a weak D match, TRBD1 (5 bases). V lost 2 bases and J lost 5, with 13 bases in between. CDR1 and CDR2 (germline): MNHEY, SVGEGT. The CDR3 spans 15 residues. CDR3 region: CASSYQGRGNNEQFF. The CDR3 DNA reads TGTGCCAGCAGTTACCAGGGAAGGGGAAACAATGAGCAGTTCTTC.

In its sample, this clonotype was seen a few times. The CDR3 bases are TGTGCCAGCAGCCACTATCCCAGCGGTAGCACAGATACGCAGTATTTT. It translates to CASSHYPSGSTDTQYF. The chain joins TRBV7-9 to TRBJ2-3; tentatively, D is TRBD2 (5 bases). V was trimmed by 5 bases and J by 0 bases, leaving 15 bases between them. This CDR3 is built from 16 residues. The V gene's germline CDR1 is SEHNR and CDR2 FQNEAQ (reference sequence).

There are many counts of this clonotype. V is TRBV6-1 and J is TRBJ2-3, with TRBD2 matching over 8 bases. In germline, CDR1 is MNHNS, CDR2 SASEGT. With 4 bases clipped from V and 4 bases from J, the junction kept 22 bases outside the gene matches. CDR3 length: 20 amino acids. In DNA, the CDR3 is TGTGCCAGCAGTGCACGTACGTTTGGGGAAGCGGGAGTCTTACCAGATACGCAGTATTTT. This gives the protein CASSARTFGEAGVLPDTQYF.

This clonotype came up many times. The V and J genes are TRBV19 and TRBJ2-6; D remains unclear. The V end was cut by 7 bases, the J end by 3 bases, with 10 bases between. The germline CDR1 and CDR2 sequences are LNHDA and SQIVND (reference sequence). The CDR3 loop spans 14 amino acids. CDR3 sequence: CASNPSLGANVLTF. The CDR3 nucleotides are TGTGCCAGTAACCCGAGCCTTGGGGCCAACGTCCTGACTTTC. Full variable domain (outside the CDR3, taken from reference TRBV19 and TRBJ2-6): DGGITQSPKYLFRKEGQNVTLSCEQNLNHDAMYWYRQDPGQGLRLIYYSQIVNDFQKGDIAEGYSVSREKKESFPLTVTSAQKNPTAFYLCASNPSLGANVLTFGAGSRLTVL.

The table lists this clonotype with many counts. The rearrangement joins TRBV7-8 to TRBJ1-2; D perhaps matches TRBD1 (5 bases). V lost 5 bases and J lost 8, with 15 bases in between. CDR3 length: 13 amino acids. Germline assignment: CDR1 SGHVS and CDR2 FQNEAQ. CDR3 DNA sequence: TGTGCCAGCAGCCCCCCCCGGGGACCGGGCTACACCTTC. It yields the protein CASSPPRGPGYTF.

The chain recombines TRBV5-4 with TRBJ2-3; 16 bases map to TRBD2. After removal of 4 bases from V and 5 bases from J, the junction contained 4 bases not matched to a gene. Germline V gene data show CDR1 as SGHNT and CDR2 as YYREEE (reference sequence). The CDR3 runs to 16 residues. The CDR3 sequence is CASSRGTSGRGDTQYF. The CDR3 coding sequence is TGTGCCAGCAGCCGCGGGACTAGCGGGAGGGGAGATACGCAGTATTTT.

This clonotype was detected many times. The chain links TRBV11-2 to TRBJ1-5, with unresolved D. V was pared by 3 bases and J by 5 bases, with 8 bases between. The CDR3 extends over 13 amino acids. CDR1 SGHAT and CDR2 FQNNGV come from the germline V gene. In DNA, the CDR3 is TGTGCCAGCAGCTTCTCCGACGATCAGCCCCAGCATTTT. This sequence encodes CASSFSDDQPQHF.

The DNA of the CDR3 is TGCAGCGTTTTGGAGGGTGCGAATTCACCCCTCCACTTT. Its protein is CSVLEGANSPLHF. V gene TRBV29-1 combines with J gene TRBJ1-6, with D unclear. The V end was cut by 5 bases, the J end by 7 bases, with 12 bases between. This CDR3 contains 13 residues. From germline, CDR1 is SQVTM and CDR2 ANQGSEA.